The next 25 T cell receptor beta chains were all read from a single sample in a study of cytomegalovirus exposure and HLA in healthy donors (dated by TCRdb to about 2017). Libraries were built with the immunoSEQ multiplex PCR assay. For the multiplex PCR, a mixture combining 60 forward primers for TCR Vbeta segments and 13 reverse primers for TCR Jbeta segments was used. TCRdb re-hosts the immuneACCESS table, in-frame sequences only. Its copies lack some clones; in the studies checked, an unresolved V gene accounts for under half of them, and the cause for the rest is not known. The sample includes around 180,000 clones, with around 78% observed a single time. The ten largest clones represent 13% of the sample. Sequenced sample: PBMCs. The receptors come from a woman between 50 and 59 years old in good health and CMV-seropositive.

The sample holds a few counts of this clone. This chain uses TRBV10-3 with TRBJ2-7; 7 bases are a match to TRBD2. This CDR3 is built from 14 residues. The germline CDR1 and CDR2 sequences are ENHRY and SYGVKD. V lost 6 bases, J lost 0 bases, and 5 bases stayed unmatched. CDR3: CAIRASSGSYEQYF. The CDR3 bases are TGTGCCATCAGAGCTTCTAGCGGCTCCTACGAGCAGTACTTC.

This clone was seen only once. The chain recombines TRBV30 with TRBJ2-5; 8 nucleotides align to TRBD2. In germline, CDR1 is GTSNPN, CDR2 SVGIG (reference sequence). The CDR3 runs 13 residues. Trimming removed 2 bases from V and 4 bases from J; junction bases left unmatched: 3. CDR3 sequence: CAWSSSGSETQYF. For the CDR3, the DNA is TGTGCCTGGAGTTCTAGCGGGTCAGAGACCCAGTACTTC.

The V gene is TRBV10-1, the J gene TRBJ2-5; 8 bases match TRBD1. The length of the CDR3 is 14 residues. Germline V gene sequence: CDR1 WNHNN, CDR2 SYGVQD (reference sequence). The V gene end was trimmed by 6 bases and the J gene end by 13 bases; junction bases not matched to a gene: 16. In nucleotides, the CDR3 is TGCGCCAGCAGCGCGACAGGGGAGGCAGGTGCGATGTACTTC. Translation: CASSATGEAGAMYF.

This clone was detected only a few times. For the CDR3, the DNA is TGTGCCTGGAGTAAGGACAGGTCACACTACGAGCAGTACTTC. Its protein product is CAWSKDRSHYEQYF. The chain links TRBV30 to TRBJ2-7; TRBD1 aligns across 7 bases. Per the germline V gene, CDR1 is GTSNPN and CDR2 is SVGIG (reference sequence). The CDR3 is made up of 14 amino acids. Trimming removed 2 bases from V and 3 bases from J; junction bases left unmatched: 7.

For this clone: A read error may produce the germline difference seen at one junction end. The V and J genes are TRBV7-9 and TRBJ2-5; 14 nucleotides line up with TRBD2. Germline values: CDR1 SEHNR, CDR2 FQNEAQ (reference sequence). The CDR3 has 18 residues. CDR3 coding DNA: TGTTCCAGCAGCTTAATCTCGACTAGCGGGGGGGCCATGGAGACCCAGTACTTC. Protein sequence: CSSSLISTSGGAMETQYF. The variable domain in full, with the rest retrieved from reference TRBV7-9 and TRBJ2-5, is DTGVSQNPRHKITKRGQNVTFRCDPISEHNRLYWYRQTLGQGPEFLTYFQNEAQLEKSRLLSDRFSAERPKGSFSTLEIQRTEQGDSAMYLCSSSLISTSGGAMETQYFGPGTRLLVL.

The chain has TRBV7-3 and TRBJ2-2; D unclear. Germline loops: CDR1 SGHTA, CDR2 FQGTGA. With 4 bases removed from V and 6 bases from J, the gap between germline ends came to 9 bases. CDR3 length: 13 amino acids. In DNA form, the CDR3 reads TGTGCCAGCAGCTGGAGAGGAGCCGGGGAGCTGTTTTTT. It encodes CASSWRGAGELFF.

V gene TRBV12-5 combines with J gene TRBJ2-3; 8 bases agree with TRBD2. The CDR3 extends over 16 amino acids. V lost 2 bases to trimming and J lost 10 bases; unmatched junction nucleotides: 14. Germline V gene data show CDR1 as LGHNT and CDR2 as FRNRAP. The CDR3 region has the DNA TGTGCTAGTGGTTTGACCCCGGGACTAGGGGAAGTTGCGCAGTATTTT. Its translation is CASGLTPGLGEVAQYF. Looking up the rest from reference TRBV12-5 and TRBJ2-3 gives the full variable domain: DARVTQTPRHKVTEMGQEVTMRCQPILGHNTVFWYRQTMMQGLELLAYFRNRAPLDDSGMPKDRFSAEMPDATLATLKIQPSEPRDSAVYFCASGLTPGLGEVAQYFGPGTRLTVL.

The gene calls are TRBV2 and TRBJ2-1; TRBD2 matches 10 bases. Trimming removed 11 bases from V and 8 bases from J; junction bases left unmatched: 9. The germline gives CDR1 SNHLY, CDR2 FYNNEI. The CDR3 has 13 amino acids. The CDR3 nucleotides are TGTGCCCTTCAGCGGGGGGGGACGGATGAGCAGTTCTTC. Its translation is CALQRGGTDEQFF.

The CDR3 sequence is CASSPQFLAGGYQPQHF. For the CDR3, the DNA is TGTGCCAGCTCACCACAGTTTTTGGCAGGTGGTTATCAGCCCCAGCATTTT. V and J are TRBV18 and TRBJ1-5; D remains ambiguous. V was cut by 1 base and J by 5 bases, with 18 bases left in between. Looked up from germline, CDR1 is KGHSH and CDR2 is LQKENI. This CDR3 spans 17 amino acids.

A few counts support this clone. V is TRBV7-9 and J is TRBJ1-2, with D uncertain. Per the germline V gene, CDR1 is SEHNR and CDR2 is FQNEAQ (reference sequence). The CDR3 loop spans 13 amino acids. Trimming removed 7 bases from V and 4 bases from J, with 13 bases in between. This chain's CDR3 is CASTSYSSYGYTF. The CDR3 nucleotides read TGTGCCAGCACCTCCTATAGTTCCTATGGCTACACCTTC. The whole variable domain, filled in from reference TRBV7-9 and TRBJ1-2, reads DTGVSQNPRHKITKRGQNVTFRCDPISEHNRLYWYRQTLGQGPEFLTYFQNEAQLEKSRLLSDRFSAERPKGSFSTLEIQRTEQGDSAMYLCASTSYSSYGYTFGSGTRLTVV.

The chain has TRBV10-3 and TRBJ1-2; D remains ambiguous. V lost 4 bases to trimming and J lost 0 bases, with 15 bases between them. The length of the CDR3 is 16 residues. CDR1 and CDR2 from the germline V gene are ENHRY and SYGVKD. CDR3 nucleotide sequence: TGTGCCATCAGTGTGGGCGGGAAGAGGGCTAACTATGGCTACACCTTC. This sequence encodes CAISVGGKRANYGYTF.

This sequence joins TRBV11-3 and TRBJ2-1; D is unclear. The germline V gene encodes CDR1 SGHNT and CDR2 YENEEA. Trimming took off 6 bases at V and 7 bases at J, with 13 bases between the two ends. This CDR3 region has 13 residues. The CDR3 reads CASRPTTINEQFF. For the CDR3, the DNA is TGTGCCAGCAGACCAACTACCATTAATGAGCAGTTCTTC.

This sequence joins TRBV7-9 and TRBJ2-7; D ambiguous. Germline CDR1 and CDR2: SEHNR and FQNEAQ (reference sequence). This CDR3 spans 13 amino acids. V lost 3 bases, J lost 8 bases, and 14 bases lay in between. The DNA of the CDR3 is TGTGCCAGCAGCTTTGAGGCGGCGTTTAAGCAGTACTTC. As protein: CASSFEAAFKQYF.

This rearrangement joins TRBV30 to TRBJ2-3, with 9 bases aligning to TRBD2. The length of the CDR3 is 15 residues. The germline V gene has CDR1 GTSNPN and CDR2 SVGIG (reference sequence). J gave up 4 bases and V 2 bases, and 7 bases lay outside the gene matches. CDR3 DNA: TGTGCCTGGAGTTCCCGGCGGGGGGGCCCAGATACGCAGTATTTT. Translated, it gives CAWSSRRGGPDTQYF.

The chain joins TRBV10-3 to TRBJ2-3, with D possibly being TRBD2 (7 bases). This CDR3 contains 15 residues. Germline values: CDR1 ENHRY, CDR2 SYGVKD. V was clipped by 9 bases and J by 6 bases, with 22 bases between them. The CDR3 here is CAISSGRAGADTQYF. CDR3 bases: TGTGCCATTTCTTCGGGTCGGGCGGGGGCCGATACGCAGTATTTT.

The V and J genes are TRBV30 and TRBJ2-7; weak D call: TRBD2 (5 bases). The CDR3 covers 14 residues. Germline assignment: CDR1 GTSNPN and CDR2 SVGIG (reference sequence). Trimming took off 2 bases at V and 4 bases at J, with 15 bases between the two ends. This CDR3 is CAWSRGRYLYEQYF. The CDR3 nucleotides are TGTGCCTGGAGTAGAGGGAGATATTTATACGAGCAGTACTTC.

The chain couples TRBV7-8 to TRBJ1-2, with unresolved D. Germline CDR1 SGHVS, CDR2 FQNEAQ. Trimming pared 1 base from V and 2 bases from J, leaving 11 bases between. This CDR3 is 15 amino acids long. The CDR3 DNA follows: TGTGCCAGCAGCTTAGGTGCCCAGGAAAACTATGGCTACACCTTC. It codes for CASSLGAQENYGYTF. Filled out from reference TRBV7-8 and TRBJ1-2, the complete variable domain reads GAGVSQSPRYKVAKRGQDVALRCDPISGHVSLFWYQQALGQGPEFLTYFQNEAQLDKSGLPSDRFFAERPEGSVSTLKIQRTQQEDSAVYLCASSLGAQENYGYTFGSGTRLTVV.

This sequence joins TRBV6-5 and TRBJ1-2; the D gene is possibly TRBD1 (5 bases). This CDR3 spans 15 amino acids. CDR1 and CDR2 (germline): MNHEY, SVGAGI. Trimming pared 8 bases from V and 3 bases from J, leaving 19 bases between. The CDR3 DNA reads as TGTGCCAGCCACAAGTTCGCCGCGGGGGACTATGGCTACACCTTC. Its protein is CASHKFAAGDYGYTF.

This sequence joins TRBV7-9 and TRBJ1-2; 10 nucleotides align to TRBD1. J was trimmed by 7 bases and V by 1 base; bases with no gene match: 0. CDR1 and CDR2 (germline): SEHNR, FQNEAQ (reference sequence). CDR3 length: 13 residues. The CDR3 region has the DNA TGTGCCAGCAGCTTAGGGACAGGGGGTGGCTACACCTTC. Translating gives CASSLGTGGGYTF.

V gene TRBV5-1 combines with J gene TRBJ1-2, with TRBD1 matching 10 bases. The CDR3 is made up of 15 amino acids. Germline lookup yields CDR1 SGHRS and CDR2 YFSETQ. V lost 4 bases to trimming and J lost 6 bases; unmatched junction nucleotides: 9. CDR3 residues: CASSLLDRGVDGYTF. CDR3 in DNA: TGCGCCAGCAGCCTCCTGGACAGGGGGGTGGATGGCTACACCTTC.

The gene calls are TRBV12-5 and TRBJ1-3, with TRBD1 matching over 10 bases. V was pared by 2 bases and J by 5 bases, with 15 bases of the junction left unmatched. The CDR3 loop spans 19 amino acids. Germline CDR1 reads LGHNT; CDR2 reads FRNRAP. CDR3 residues: CASGLTAGTGAPPRNTIYF. The DNA of the CDR3 is TGTGCTAGTGGTTTGACCGCCGGGACAGGGGCCCCGCCTAGAAACACCATATATTTT.

The gene calls are TRBV30 and TRBJ1-2; the match to TRBD1 covers 8 bases. The CDR3 runs to 16 residues. Unmatched junction bases numbered 10, after V lost 2 bases and J lost 2 bases. CDR1 is GTSNPN, CDR2 SVGIG, per germline (reference sequence). CDR3 coding DNA: TGTGCCTGGAGTTCCCCTAGACAGGGGAAGAACTATGGCTACACCTTC. Amino acids: CAWSSPRQGKNYGYTF.

This sequence joins TRBV7-8 and TRBJ1-1, with D possibly matching TRBD1 (6 bases). Trimming shortened V by 5 bases and J by 4 bases, and 11 bases separated the two germline ends. The CDR3 is made up of 13 amino acids. Germline V gene sequence: CDR1 SGHVS, CDR2 FQNEAQ. In DNA, the CDR3 is TGTGCCAGCAGCCTCGGGACACTCACTGAAGCTTTCTTT. It yields the protein CASSLGTLTEAFF.

This clone was observed a handful of times. V and J are TRBV19 and TRBJ1-2, with TRBD1 matching 7 bases. Germline CDR1 LNHDA, CDR2 SQIVND (reference sequence). The CDR3 has 14 residues. V dropped 3 bases and J dropped 4; count of bases not matched to a gene: 5. The CDR3 is CASSIKGTAYGYTF. CDR3 DNA: TGTGCCAGTAGTATTAAGGGGACAGCCTATGGCTACACCTTC. Complete variable domain (other parts from reference TRBV19 and TRBJ1-2): DGGITQSPKYLFRKEGQNVTLSCEQNLNHDAMYWYRQDPGQGLRLIYYSQIVNDFQKGDIAEGYSVSREKKESFPLTVTSAQKNPTAFYLCASSIKGTAYGYTFGSGTRLTVV.

This clone was seen just once. The rearrangement uses TRBV5-6 and TRBJ2-7; 12 positions agree with TRBD1. CDR3 length: 14 residues. Trimming cost V 4 bases and J 5 bases; bases outside gene matches: 4. The germline CDR1 and CDR2 sequences are SGHDT and YYEEEE. CDR3 region: CASSAGTGGNEQYF. As DNA, the CDR3 is TGTGCCAGCAGCGCCGGGACAGGGGGCAACGAGCAGTACTTC.